Detailed here is one TCR beta chain. Antigen unknown. The data were produced by immunoSEQ multiplex PCR, yet TCRdb's version contains in-frame clones alone and is incomplete. Among roughly 120,000 clones listed, over 75% were seen once. V lost 3 bases, J lost 2 bases, and 10 bases lay in between. The CDR3 is made up of 15 amino acids. In germline, CDR1 is MNHEY, CDR2 SMNVEV (reference sequence). The record originates from a study of T cell responses to AZD1222 COVID-19 vaccine. Study results and caveats: The span of vaccine-associated CD4 TCRs extended across spike, with dominance at 160-218 and 743-854. Repertoires were obtained solely post-peak T cell response. Two doses of AZD1222 preceded a rise in Spike-specific TCR breadth and depth. Reportedly, close to half of spike-specific TCRs are directed against unmutated variant regions.

This clonotype was obtained from an adult in good health. The specimen comprised peripheral blood, sampled on day 0 of MenACWY control vaccination. V is TRBV27 and J is TRBJ2-2, with no clear D. CDR3 region: CASSFGSTNTGELFF. CDR3 coding DNA: TGTGCCAGCAGTTTCGGCAGCACAAACACCGGGGAGCTGTTTTTT.